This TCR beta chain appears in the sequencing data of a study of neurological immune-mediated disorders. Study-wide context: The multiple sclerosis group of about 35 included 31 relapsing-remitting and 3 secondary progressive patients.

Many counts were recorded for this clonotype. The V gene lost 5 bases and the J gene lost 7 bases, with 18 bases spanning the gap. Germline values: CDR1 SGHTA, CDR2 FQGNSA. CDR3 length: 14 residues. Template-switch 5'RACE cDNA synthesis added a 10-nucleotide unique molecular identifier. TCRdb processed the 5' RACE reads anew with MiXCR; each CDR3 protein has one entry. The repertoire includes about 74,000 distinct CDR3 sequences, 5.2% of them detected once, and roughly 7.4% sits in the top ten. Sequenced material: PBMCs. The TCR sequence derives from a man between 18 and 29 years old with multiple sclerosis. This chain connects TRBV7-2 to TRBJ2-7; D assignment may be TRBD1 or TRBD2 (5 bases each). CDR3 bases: TGTGCCAGCAGCCATAGCCAGGGAGCAGGAGAGCAGTACTTC. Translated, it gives CASSHSQGAGEQYF.